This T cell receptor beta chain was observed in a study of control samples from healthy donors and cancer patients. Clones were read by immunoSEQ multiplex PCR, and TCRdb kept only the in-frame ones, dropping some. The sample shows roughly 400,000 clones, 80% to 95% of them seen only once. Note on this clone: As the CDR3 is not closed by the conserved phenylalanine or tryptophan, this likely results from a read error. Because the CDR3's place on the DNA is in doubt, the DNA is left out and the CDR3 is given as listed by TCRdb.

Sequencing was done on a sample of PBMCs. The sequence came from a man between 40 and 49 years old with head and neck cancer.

The CDR3 spells CASSYLRKGL. V and J are TRBV6-5 and TRBJ2-7. CDR1 and CDR2 (germline): MNHEY, SVGAGI. Including both end residues, the CDR3 is 10 amino acids long.